This is a list of T cell receptor beta chains from one sample in a study of cytomegalovirus exposure and HLA in healthy donors. Repertoires were generated with immunoSEQ multiplex PCR, while TCRdb's copy carries only in-frame clones and drops some. The table lists over 70,000 clones, 55% to 80% of them singletons, with 7.6% in the top ten. Sequenced sample: PBMCs. The receptors come from a man aged 35-49 years in good health and CMV-seropositive. CDR3s include the opening cysteine and the closing phenylalanine or tryptophan. Fields, in order: clone size, J gene, V gene, D gene, CDR3 protein, CDR3 DNA. The D gene is left open where the match is weak. Rows may omit the clone size; those that give it use once, few, many or a size class.

- | TRBJ1-6 | TRBV7-8 | TRBD1 | CASSRSQGALHF | TGTGCCAGCAGCCGCTCCCAGGGGGCCCTCCACTTT
- | TRBJ2-3 | TRBV6-1 | TRBD2 | CASSEIQRGAGDTQYF | TGTGCCAGCAGTGAAATCCAGCGGGGGGCGGGAGATACGCAGTATTTT
- | TRBJ1-6 | TRBV27 | TRBD1 | CASSRTGTASSYNSPLHF | TGTGCCAGCAGCCGGACCGGGACAGCCAGCTCCTATAATTCACCCCTCCACTTT
- | TRBJ2-7 | TRBV7-2 | - | CASSLEPGAGEQYF | TGTGCCAGCAGCTTAGAACCCGGAGCGGGCGAGCAGTACTTC
- | TRBJ1-3 | TRBV5-1 | - | CASSSRLGSGNTIYF | TGCGCCAGCAGCTCAAGACTTGGCTCTGGAAACACCATATATTTT
- | TRBJ1-1 | TRBV7-9 | - | CASTSQGRAEAFF | TGTGCCAGCACCTCACAGGGACGAGCTGAAGCTTTCTTT
- | TRBJ2-3 | TRBV2 | TRBD2 | CASRASGGSDTQYF | TGTGCCAGCAGGGCTAGCGGGGGGTCGGATACGCAGTATTTT
few | TRBJ1-2 | TRBV11-2 | - | CASSLESHANYGYTF | TGTGCCAGCAGCTTAGAGAGCCACGCTAACTATGGCTACACCTTC
few | TRBJ1-5 | TRBV19 | TRBD1 | CASSLYGQGSSNQPQHF | TGTGCCAGTAGTCTTTACGGACAGGGAAGTAGCAATCAGCCCCAGCATTTT
- | TRBJ1-2 | TRBV27 | - | CASSSLTGTYGYTF | TGTGCCAGCAGTTCCCTGACAGGAACCTATGGCTACACCTTC
- | TRBJ2-7 | TRBV28 | - | CASTPGSSYEQYF | TGTGCCAGCACCCCAGGTAGCTCCTACGAGCAGTACTTC
- | TRBJ2-5 | TRBV6-1 | TRBD2 | CASRLLAGGGETQYF | TGTGCCAGCAGGTTGCTAGCGGGAGGCGGGGAGACCCAGTACTTC
- | TRBJ2-1 | TRBV15 | TRBD1 | CATSRDVGGYREQFF | TGTGCCACCAGCAGAGATGTAGGGGGCTATAGGGAGCAGTTCTTC
- | TRBJ2-3 | TRBV5-1 | TRBD2 | CASSSRTSGADTQYF | TGCGCCAGCAGCTCACGGACTAGCGGGGCAGATACGCAGTATTTT
- | TRBJ1-1 | TRBV28 | TRBD1 | CASSSGQGGWTEAFF | TGTGCCAGCAGTTCAGGACAGGGAGGGTGGACTGAAGCTTTCTTT
few | TRBJ2-7 | TRBV28 | - | CASSATGSSYEQYF | TGTGCCAGCAGTGCGACAGGTTCTTCCTACGAGCAGTACTTC
many | TRBJ1-4 | TRBV28 | TRBD1 | CASSTTGGGEKLFF | TGTGCCAGCAGTACAACAGGGGGGGGTGAAAAACTGTTTTTT
- | TRBJ1-4 | TRBV28 | - | CASSFGQGYEKLFF | TGTGCCAGCAGTTTCGGGCAGGGGTACGAAAAACTGTTTTTT
once | TRBJ2-5 | TRBV7-9 | - | CASSPTFRETQYF | TGTGCCAGCAGCCCCACCTTCAGGGAGACCCAGTACTTC
- | TRBJ1-5 | TRBV6-9 | - | CASSYSGQISNQPQHF | TGTGCCAGCAGTTACTCGGGACAAATAAGCAATCAGCCCCAGCATTTT
- | TRBJ1-2 | TRBV27 | TRBD1 | CASSSPARQGKHKGYGYTF | TGTGCCAGCAGTTCGCCCGCCCGACAGGGAAAGCATAAAGGCTATGGCTACACCTTC
- | TRBJ2-1 | TRBV28 | TRBD1 | CASSLGGTGVVNEQFF | TGTGCCAGCAGCCTCGGAGGGACAGGGGTGGTCAATGAGCAGTTCTTC
- | TRBJ2-6 | TRBV5-1 | TRBD1 | CASSLLGQGSGANVLTF | TGCGCCAGCAGCTTACTGGGACAGGGTTCTGGGGCCAACGTCCTGACTTTC
- | TRBJ2-5 | TRBV7-6 | - | CASSLAGQENQYF | TGTGCCAGCAGCTTAGCGGGACAAGAGAACCAGTACTTC
- | TRBJ2-3 | TRBV15 | TRBD2 | CATSIWGGKADTQYF | TGTGCCACCAGCATATGGGGGGGAAAGGCAGATACGCAGTATTTT
- | TRBJ2-5 | TRBV5-1 | TRBD2 | CASSLWPSGGRVETQYF | TGCGCCAGCAGCTTGTGGCCTAGCGGGGGCCGGGTGGAGACCCAGTACTTC
few | TRBJ1-4 | TRBV7-9 | - | CASSWRGAGDEKLFF | TGTGCCAGCAGCTGGCGGGGCGCCGGGGATGAAAAACTGTTTTTT
medium-sized | TRBJ2-7 | TRBV5-1 | - | CASSLSGQGFNEQYF | TGCGCCAGCAGCTTGTCTGGTCAGGGGTTCAACGAGCAGTACTTC
- | TRBJ2-1 | TRBV18 | TRBD2 | CASSPSSGSYNEQFF | TGTGCCAGCTCACCATCTAGCGGCTCCTACAATGAGCAGTTCTTC
- | TRBJ2-2 | TRBV5-1 | - | CASSLVPAGNTGELFF | TGCGCCAGCAGCTTGGTACCAGCGGGTAACACCGGGGAGCTGTTTTTT
- | TRBJ1-6 | TRBV4-3 | - | CASSQVWGGYNSPLHF | TGCGCCAGCAGCCAAGTTTGGGGGGGCTATAATTCACCCCTCCACTTT
- | TRBJ1-1 | TRBV5-6 | - | CASSPPATNTEAFF | TGTGCCAGCAGCCCCCCCGCTACGAACACTGAAGCTTTCTTT
- | TRBJ1-4 | TRBV27 | TRBD1 | CASSLRTGVEKLFF | TGTGCCAGCAGTCTACGGACAGGGGTTGAAAAACTGTTTTTT
- | TRBJ1-2 | TRBV5-4 | - | CASSLNLEGHGYTF | TGTGCCAGCAGCTTAAACCTGGAGGGGCATGGCTACACCTTC
once | TRBJ1-4 | TRBV5-1 | - | CASSSSATNEKLFF | TGCGCCAGCAGCTCGAGCGCAACTAATGAAAAACTGTTTTTT
- | TRBJ2-7 | TRBV7-2 | TRBD1 | CASSKDRAVISYEQYF | TGTGCCAGCAGCAAGGACAGGGCCGTGATCTCCTACGAGCAGTACTTC
- | TRBJ1-1 | TRBV7-9 | - | CASSSPRGRDTEAFF | TGTGCCAGCAGCTCCCCCAGGGGACGGGACACTGAAGCTTTCTTT
- | TRBJ1-1 | TRBV5-6 | - | CASSSRRTAEAFF | TGTGCCAGCAGCTCTAGGAGGACGGCTGAAGCTTTCTTT
- | TRBJ2-1 | TRBV6-5 | - | CASSTGSSYNEQFF | TGTGCCTCGAGTACTGGGAGCTCCTACAATGAGCAGTTCTTC
many | TRBJ1-2 | TRBV6-1 | TRBD1 | CASSVQAGGYGYTF | TGTGCCAGCAGTGTCCAGGCAGGGGGTTATGGCTACACCTTC
few | TRBJ1-1 | TRBV6-5 | - | CASSYSDSGTEAFF | TGTGCCAGCAGTTACTCCGACAGTGGCACTGAAGCTTTCTTT
- | TRBJ2-2 | TRBV7-7 | - | CASSLTRSGELFF | TGTGCTAGCAGCTTGACTCGTTCCGGGGAGCTGTTTTTT
few | TRBJ1-1 | TRBV5-6 | - | CASTVWGHTEAFF | TGTGCCAGTACTGTATGGGGACATACTGAAGCTTTCTTT
few | TRBJ1-3 | TRBV10-3 | - | CAISVGAGDSGNTIYF | TGTGCCATCAGTGTTGGGGCAGGAGACTCTGGAAACACCATATATTTT
- | TRBJ1-1 | TRBV7-8 | - | CASSSGGSTEAFF | TGTGCCAGCAGCTCGGGGGGAAGCACTGAAGCTTTCTTT
- | TRBJ1-2 | TRBV7-2 | - | CASSQGQGNKGYTF | TGTGCCAGCAGCCAGGGTCAGGGGAACAAGGGCTACACCTTC
few | TRBJ1-1 | TRBV30 | - | CAWSVNTVNTEAFF | TGTGCCTGGAGTGTAAACACAGTGAACACTGAAGCTTTCTTT
- | TRBJ2-7 | TRBV6-5 | - | CASSYSNRGGSYEQYF | TGTGCCAGCAGTTACTCTAACAGGGGGGGCTCCTACGAGCAGTACTTC
- | TRBJ1-2 | TRBV5-1 | TRBD1 | CASKQGLSYGYTF | TGCGCCAGCAAACAGGGGTTAAGCTATGGCTACACCTTC
- | TRBJ2-3 | TRBV9 | - | CASNRDISTDTQYF | TGTGCCAGTAACAGAGACATTTCCACAGATACGCAGTATTTT
- | TRBJ1-4 | TRBV10-2 | - | CATQGRGLEEKLFF | TGCGCCACCCAGGGGAGGGGGTTGGAAGAAAAACTGTTTTTT
- | TRBJ1-4 | TRBV30 | - | CAWSAGSNEKLFF | TGTGCCTGGAGTGCGGGGTCTAATGAAAAACTGTTTTTT
- | TRBJ1-2 | TRBV27 | TRBD1 | CASSRTGRRLGYGYTF | TGTGCCAGCAGTCGGACAGGGCGCAGGCTAGGGTATGGCTACACCTTC
- | TRBJ1-5 | TRBV27 | - | CASGPQGRTPQHF | TGTGCCAGCGGCCCACAGGGTCGGACGCCCCAGCATTTT
- | TRBJ2-3 | TRBV14 | - | CASSQEAGRPDTQYF | TGTGCCAGCAGCCAAGAGGCAGGGCGGCCAGATACGCAGTATTTT
- | TRBJ1-4 | TRBV5-4 | TRBD1 | CASSWDRGNLFF | TGTGCCAGCAGCTGGGACAGGGGAAACCTGTTTTTT
- | TRBJ2-1 | TRBV30 | TRBD1 | CAWSAQEQGNWGNEQFF | TGTGCCTGGAGTGCCCAAGAACAGGGGAATTGGGGCAATGAGCAGTTCTTC
few | TRBJ2-2 | TRBV7-9 | TRBD1 | CASSLRKGTGATGELFF | TGTGCCAGCAGCTTACGTAAGGGGACAGGGGCCACCGGGGAGCTGTTTTTT
- | TRBJ2-2 | TRBV6-5 | TRBD1 | CASRTGTGNTGELFF | TGTGCCAGCAGGACCGGGACAGGGAACACCGGGGAGCTGTTTTTT